These 20 T cell receptor beta chains originate from one sample sequenced in a study of T cell repertoires in cytomegalovirus infection. These TCRs are of unknown antigen specificity. One entry per CDR3 protein, called by TCRdb with MiXCR from the reads. The data contain about 920,000 distinct CDR3 sequences, around 29% of them singletons. The source material was cultured CD8+ T cells from PBMCs, sampled from culture after CMV antigen stimulation. The receptors were sampled from a human donor in good health (CMV status not recorded). Some clones in this sample may be carry-over from other donors' samples.

This clonotype was observed a handful of times. V and J are TRBV2 and TRBJ2-3, with D perhaps matching TRBD2 (7 bases). The V gene's germline CDR1 is SNHLY and CDR2 FYNNEI. The CDR3 runs to 15 residues. The V gene lost 6 bases and the J gene lost 0 bases, with 13 bases spanning the gap. The CDR3, as DNA: TGTGCCAGCAGCGGGGGGCGAATTAGCACAGATACGCAGTATTTT. This translates into CASSGGRISTDTQYF.

This clonotype was recorded a few times. J is TRBJ1-5 and V is TRBV7-9; 7 bases line up with TRBD1. The CDR3 consists of 17 residues. J gave up 0 bases and V 6 bases, and 11 bases lay outside the gene matches. Germline loops: CDR1 SEHNR, CDR2 FQNEAQ (reference sequence). CDR3 loop: CASRARLTGSSNQPQHF. The CDR3 DNA sequence: TGTGCCAGCAGGGCTAGACTGACAGGGAGTAGCAATCAGCCCCAGCATTTT.

This clonotype was seen more than once but under ten times. The genes are TRBV7-9 and TRBJ1-2; D unresolved. V was cut by 2 bases and J by 0 bases, with 7 bases left in between. Germline V gene lookup returns CDR1 SEHNR and CDR2 FQNEAQ (reference sequence). The CDR3 totals 14 residues. The DNA of the CDR3 is TGTGCCAGCAGCTTACAACCGACTAACTATGGCTACACCTTC. It is translated as CASSLQPTNYGYTF.

This clonotype showed up many times. The chain employs TRBV7-2 and TRBJ1-4; 8 nucleotides line up with TRBD1. The CDR3 is 18 residues long. The V gene end was trimmed by 2 bases and the J gene end by 6 bases; junction bases not matched to a gene: 14. Germline values: CDR1 SGHTA, CDR2 FQGNSA. CDR3 sequence reads: CASSLSLGWTGQHEKLFF. The CDR3 DNA reads as TGTGCCAGCAGCTTAAGCCTCGGATGGACAGGGCAGCATGAAAAACTGTTTTTT. The full variable domain, rest sourced from reference TRBV7-2 and TRBJ1-4, is GAGVSQSPSNKVTEKGKDVELRCDPISGHTALYWYRQSLGQGLEFLIYFQGNSAPDKSGLPSDRFSAERTGGSVSTLTIQRTQQEDSAVYLCASSLSLGWTGQHEKLFFGSGTQLSVL.

The chain uses TRBV29-1 and TRBJ1-2; D is unresolved. The CDR3 totals 12 residues. Per the germline V gene, CDR1 is SQVTM and CDR2 is ANQGSEA. Trimming took 0 bases from V and 9 from J, leaving 11 bases between them. This chain's CDR3 is CSVEDQKDCYTF. The CDR3 coding sequence is TGCAGCGTTGAAGATCAAAAGGATTGCTACACCTTC.

The chain uses TRBV14 and TRBJ1-2; no firm D call. Trimming took off 4 bases at V and 8 bases at J, with 26 bases between the two ends. The CDR3 loop spans 17 amino acids. Germline CDR1 is SGHDN and CDR2 is FVKESK. The CDR3 region is CASSLTTHEGLLLGYTF. CDR3 nucleotides: TGTGCCAGCAGCCTCACTACGCACGAGGGTCTTCTACTCGGCTACACCTTC.

The V gene is TRBV6-1, the J gene TRBJ2-3; the match to TRBD2 covers 7 bases. J lost 8 bases, V lost 6 bases, and 17 bases had no gene match. The CDR3 has 16 residues. CDR1 MNHNS and CDR2 SASEGT come from the germline V gene. The CDR3 protein is CASSALADPPRGTQYF. DNA of the CDR3: TGTGCCAGCAGCGCTCTAGCGGATCCACCCCGGGGTACGCAGTATTTT.

The rearrangement uses TRBV19 and TRBJ2-1; 10 nucleotides agree with TRBD2. Per germline, CDR1 LNHDA and CDR2 SQIVND (reference sequence). This CDR3 comprises 15 residues. V shed 6 bases and J 4 bases; nucleotides not matched to a gene: 6. Here the CDR3 DNA reads TGTGCCAGTAGAGATAGCGGGGGGCCTTACAATGAGCAGTTCTTC. Translating it yields CASRDSGGPYNEQFF.

The J gene is TRBJ2-1, the V gene TRBV5-1, with TRBD2 matching over 10 bases. Germline CDR1 reads SGHRS; CDR2 reads YFSETQ. There are 15 residues in the CDR3. V trimming: 4 bases; J trimming: 9 bases; junction bases outside the gene matches: 10. The CDR3 loop is CASSVSGGPTFEQFF. For the CDR3, the DNA is TGCGCCAGCAGCGTTAGCGGGGGGCCGACCTTTGAGCAGTTCTTC.

This clonotype was counted many times. V gene TRBV4-2 combines with J gene TRBJ1-2, with D uncertain. The germline CDR1 and CDR2 sequences are LGHNA and YNFKEQ. The CDR3 loop spans 15 amino acids. Trimming left V 0 bases short and J 4 bases short, with 12 bases between. The CDR3 coding sequence is TGTGCCAGCAGCCAAGACAGGCGAACCTCCTATGGCTACACCTTC. Translation: CASSQDRRTSYGYTF.

The J gene is TRBJ1-2, the V gene TRBV7-9; D unclear. V lost 3 bases, J lost 3 bases, and 11 bases lay in between. Germline CDR1 SEHNR, CDR2 FQNEAQ (reference sequence). The CDR3 loop spans 14 amino acids. The CDR3 sequence: CASSFTTADYGYTF. As DNA, the CDR3 is TGTGCCAGCAGCTTTACGACGGCGGACTATGGCTACACCTTC.

The gene calls are TRBV19 and TRBJ2-1; 8 nucleotides match TRBD2. V was clipped by 1 base and J by 6 bases; unmatched bases: 5. Germline V lookup: CDR1 LNHDA, CDR2 SQIVND (reference sequence). The length of the CDR3 is 15 residues. The DNA of the CDR3 is TGTGCCAGTAGTATAGGTCTAGCGGGCCTCAATGAGCAGTTCTTC. Translated, it gives CASSIGLAGLNEQFF. The full variable domain, completed using reference TRBV19 and TRBJ2-1, is DGGITQSPKYLFRKEGQNVTLSCEQNLNHDAMYWYRQDPGQGLRLIYYSQIVNDFQKGDIAEGYSVSREKKESFPLTVTSAQKNPTAFYLCASSIGLAGLNEQFFGPGTRLTVL.

This rearrangement joins TRBV6-5 to TRBJ2-7, with D possibly being TRBD2 (6 bases). CDR1 is MNHEY, CDR2 SVGAGI, per germline. The CDR3 sequence is 16 residues long. The germline V and J ends were trimmed by 4 bases and 3 bases, with 19 bases remaining between them. The CDR3 DNA is TGTGCCAGCAGTTCGCTCCCCGGAGGGATTCGCTACGAGCAGTACTTC. It specifies CASSSLPGGIRYEQYF.

This chain uses TRBV15 with TRBJ1-3, with D uncertain. In germline, CDR1 is LNHNV, CDR2 YYDKDF (reference sequence). V was pared by 4 bases and J by 1 base, with 8 bases between. CDR3 size: 14 residues. This CDR3 is CATSIGASGNTIYF. In DNA, the CDR3 is TGTGCCACCAGCATCGGCGCTTCTGGAAACACCATATATTTT. Variable domain in full (rest from reference TRBV15 and TRBJ1-3): DAMVIQNPRYQVTQFGKPVTLSCSQTLNHNVMYWYQQKSSQAPKLLFHYYDKDFNNEADTPDNFQSRRPNTSFCFLDIRSPGLGDTAMYLCATSIGASGNTIYFGEGSWLTVV.

This clonotype was picked up one time. V usage is TRBV25-1 and J usage is TRBJ2-5; a weak D match, TRBD1 (5 bases). CDR3 size: 14 residues. The V gene's germline CDR1 is MGHDK and CDR2 SYGVNS. Trimming removed 5 bases from V and 5 bases from J, with 15 bases in between. The CDR3 loop is CASSLDRFGETQYF. The CDR3 DNA sequence: TGTGCCAGCAGTTTAGACAGATTTGGGGAGACCCAGTACTTC.

As regards this clonotype: Germline is not matched at one junction end, which may reflect a read error. The V and J genes are TRBV7-6 and TRBJ2-1, with 12 nucleotides matching TRBD2. The V gene's germline CDR1 is SGHVS and CDR2 FNYEAQ. CDR3 size: 15 residues. The CDR3 DNA is TGTGCTAGCAGCACTCTAGCGGGGGGGCGGAATGAGCAGTTCTTC. Protein: CASSTLAGGRNEQFF.

The chain uses TRBV19 and TRBJ1-5; 7 bases match TRBD1. Per the germline V gene, CDR1 is LNHDA and CDR2 is SQIVND (reference sequence). The CDR3 length is 15 residues. Unmatched junction bases numbered 10, after V lost 7 bases and J lost 4 bases. CDR3 DNA sequence: TGTGCCAGTATCCCTTGGGGGGACAGAAATCAGCCCCAGCATTTT. Its translation is CASIPWGDRNQPQHF.

The chain's CDR3 is CASRDEPWRNSPLHF. In DNA form, the CDR3 reads TGTGCCAGCAGGGACGAACCATGGCGGAATTCACCCCTCCACTTT. This chain connects TRBV27 to TRBJ1-6, with D unclear. This CDR3 contains 15 residues. CDR1 and CDR2 from the germline V gene are MNHEY and SMNVEV (reference sequence). V lost 6 bases, J lost 7 bases, and 16 bases lay in between.

To note about this clonotype: One junction end disagrees with the germline gene, perhaps due to a read error. The rearrangement uses TRBV27 and TRBJ1-5; D unclear. Germline V CDR1 and CDR2: MNHEY, SMNVEV (reference sequence). This CDR3 spans 14 amino acids. CDR3 sequence: CASSLRGSNRPQHF. CDR3 bases: TGTGCCAGCTCTTTACGCGGGTCAAATCGGCCCCAGCATTTT.

This clonotype was seen a few times. This chain joins TRBV5-4 and TRBJ1-2; possible D gene TRBD1, 5 bases. The germline V gene encodes CDR1 SGHNT and CDR2 YYREEE (reference sequence). The CDR3 spans 12 residues. Trimming stripped 6 bases from V and 4 bases from J, with 10 bases between. The CDR3 spells CASNLQGYGYTF. The CDR3 DNA follows: TGTGCCAGCAACCTTCAGGGCTATGGCTACACCTTC.